This passage covers 6 T cell receptor beta chains from one sample sequenced in a study of blood T cell repertoires in COVID-19. Measured with immunoSEQ multiplex PCR; TCRdb has only the in-frame clones, and not every one. The data show 100,000 to 150,000 clones, more than 70% seen once. Sequencing was carried out using peripheral blood. These receptors were collected from a human donor in a cohort sampled during active COVID-19.

The chain is built from TRBV30 and TRBJ2-1; TRBD2 matches at 11 bases. Trimming took 2 bases from V and 9 from J; bases not matched to a gene: 3. This CDR3 comprises 13 residues. Germline V gives CDR1 GTSNPN, CDR2 SVGIG (reference sequence). This CDR3 reads CAWSLAGGGEQFF. CDR3 DNA: TGTGCCTGGAGTCTAGCGGGAGGAGGTGAGCAGTTCTTC.

This chain joins TRBV6-2 or TRBV6-3 and TRBJ2-7; D remains unclear. Deletions cut 5 bases from V and 6 bases from J, with 8 bases between. CDR1 is MNHEY and CDR2 is SVGEGT in the germline V gene. This CDR3 is built from 11 residues. The CDR3 sequence: CASSNSGEQYF. In nucleotides, the CDR3 is TGTGCCAGCAGTAACAGTGGCGAGCAGTACTTC.

V and J are TRBV2 and TRBJ1-1, with D possibly TRBD1 on 6 matching bases. This CDR3 has 15 amino acids. V dropped 3 bases and J dropped 6 bases, with 17 bases sitting between them. Germline V gene lookup returns CDR1 SNHLY and CDR2 FYNNEI. The CDR3 DNA follows: TGTGCCAGCAGTGACCGGAACAGGGATATGGCTGAAGCTTTCTTT. Translated: CASSDRNRDMAEAFF.

The chain employs TRBV19 and TRBJ2-1, with a tentative D call TRBD2 (5 bases). This CDR3 spans 16 amino acids. The V end lost 2 bases, the J end lost 4 bases, and 15 bases lay between the germline ends. Germline loops: CDR1 LNHDA, CDR2 SQIVND (reference sequence). The CDR3 DNA reads as TGTGCCAGTAGTATACCCCGTAAGGGAGTTTACAATGAGCAGTTCTTC. Amino acid sequence: CASSIPRKGVYNEQFF.

The CDR3 DNA sequence: TGTGCCAGCAGTTTGGCGGGGAGCACCGGGGAGCTGTTTTTT. Its protein is CASSLAGSTGELFF. V is TRBV27 and J is TRBJ2-2; D perhaps matches TRBD2 (6 bases). The germline gives CDR1 MNHEY, CDR2 SMNVEV (reference sequence). The CDR3 length is 14 residues. With 3 bases removed from V and 4 bases from J, the gap between germline ends came to 9 bases.

The V gene is TRBV5-1, the J gene TRBJ2-7; 8 positions agree with TRBD1. This CDR3 has 15 amino acids. CDR1 SGHRS and CDR2 YFSETQ come from the germline V gene. The V and J ends lost 0 bases and 6 bases, in that order; junction bases with no gene match: 8. CDR3 sequence: CASSLAGQAVGEQYF. CDR3 nucleotides: TGCGCCAGCAGCTTGGCGGGACAGGCCGTCGGCGAGCAGTACTTC. The full variable domain, completed using reference TRBV5-1 and TRBJ2-7, is KAGVTQTPRYLIKTRGQQVTLSCSPISGHRSVSWYQQTPGQGLQFLFEYFSETQRNKGNFPGRFSGRQFSNSRSEMNVSTLELGDSALYLCASSLAGQAVGEQYFGPGTRLTVT.